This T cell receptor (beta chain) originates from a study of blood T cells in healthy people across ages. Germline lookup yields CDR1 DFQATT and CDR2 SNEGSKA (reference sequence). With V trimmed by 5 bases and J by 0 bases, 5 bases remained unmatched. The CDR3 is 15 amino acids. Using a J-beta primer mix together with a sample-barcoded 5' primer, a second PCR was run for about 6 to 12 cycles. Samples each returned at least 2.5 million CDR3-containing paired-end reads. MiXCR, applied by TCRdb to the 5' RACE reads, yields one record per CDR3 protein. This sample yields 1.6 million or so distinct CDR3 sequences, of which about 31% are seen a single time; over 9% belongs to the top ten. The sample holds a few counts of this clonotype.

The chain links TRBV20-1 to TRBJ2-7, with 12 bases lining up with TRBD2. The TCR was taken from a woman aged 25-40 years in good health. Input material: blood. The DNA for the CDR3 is TGCAGTGCTCACAAGACTAGCGGGAGCTCCTACGAGCAGTACTTC. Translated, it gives CSAHKTSGSSYEQYF.